This T cell receptor (beta chain) appears in the sequencing data of a study of regulatory dendritic cells for organ transplantation. Assay used: immunoSEQ multiplex PCR; TCRdb lists only in-frame clones, some missing. This sample has 35,000 to 45,000 clones, with 75% to 95% found just once. FACS sorted CD4+ or CD8+ T cells into CD45RA+ naive and CD45RO+ memory. CDR1 and CDR2 from the germline V gene are SGHDT and YYEEEE. Trimming left V 0 bases short and J 7 bases short, with 7 bases between. The CDR3 is made up of 13 amino acids. In regard to this clone: Antigen specificity is unknown.

Study-wide points: Memory CD8+ T cells were the most oligoclonal; naive cells were highly diverse. Between individuals, the alloreactive memory CD8+ T cell pool differed considerably. Mature dendritic cells appeared to drive more memory CD8+ clonal expansion than regulatory ones.

This chain uses TRBV5-6 with TRBJ2-2; D unclear. This clonotype was sampled from a human donor in good health. Input material: naive CD8+ T cells from blood. Noted subset: CD45RA+ naive T cells. CDR3 in amino acids: CASSLVVIGELFF. CDR3 nucleotides: TGTGCCAGCAGCTTGGTGGTGATCGGGGAGCTGTTTTTT.